This entry lists 14 T cell receptor beta chains sequenced from one sample in a study of Ad26.COV2.S vaccination and SARS-CoV-2 variants. Noted treatment: 15 to 20 received Ad26.COV2.S at low or high dose, single or two shots; roughly five received placebo; per-sample allocation not given. Each sample was drawn 63 days after the first injection (of vaccine or placebo). TCRdb keeps only in-frame clones here, not all; method: immunoSEQ multiplex PCR. The repertoire holds some 300,000 clones, with around 81% as singletons. The input for sequencing was peripheral blood, taken in a trial of Ad26.COV2.S vaccine versus placebo. These receptor sequences come from a person between 18 and 65 years old who received the Ad26.COV2.S COVID-19 vaccine or a placebo.

This chain links TRBV4-1 with TRBJ2-2, with TRBD2 matching 15 bases. Germline V lookup: CDR1 MGHRA, CDR2 YSYEKL. The V gene end was trimmed by 2 bases and the J gene end by 3 bases; junction bases not matched to a gene: 16. The CDR3 totals 22 residues. CDR3 loop: CASSQLHGTSGGTLKYTGELFF. DNA of the CDR3: TGCGCCAGCAGCCAACTTCACGGGACTAGCGGGGGGACCCTAAAATACACCGGGGAGCTGTTTTTT.

This clone was detected once. The gene calls are TRBV11-2 and TRBJ2-1; tentatively, D is TRBD2 (5 bases). Germline V gene sequence: CDR1 SGHAT, CDR2 FQNNGV. The CDR3 runs to 15 residues. V was shortened by 7 bases and J by 5 bases, with 18 bases between the two germline ends. The CDR3 bases are TGTGCCAGCACCGAATCGAGGGCGTTTAACAATGAGCAGTTCTTC. Encoded protein: CASTESRAFNNEQFF.

The chain links TRBV2 to TRBJ1-4, with 9 bases that match TRBD1. Trimming cost V 7 bases and J 7 bases; bases outside gene matches: 7. Per the germline V gene, CDR1 is SNHLY and CDR2 is FYNNEI. The CDR3 runs to 14 residues. CDR3 protein: CASTLDRGAEKLFF. The DNA of the CDR3 is TGTGCCAGCACTTTAGACAGGGGGGCTGAAAAACTGTTTTTT.

The V call is TRBV5-6, the J call TRBJ1-3; 9 bases are a match to TRBD1. The CDR3 has 16 residues. Germline V gene data show CDR1 as SGHDT and CDR2 as YYEEEE. With V trimmed by 3 bases and J by 2 bases, 6 bases remained unmatched. CDR3 protein: CASSWTGATPGNTIYF. CDR3 DNA: TGTGCCAGCAGCTGGACAGGGGCGACGCCTGGAAACACCATATATTTT.

This chain connects TRBV19 to TRBJ2-5; 9 bases align to TRBD1. Germline CDR1 reads LNHDA; CDR2 reads SQIVND (reference sequence). J gave up 3 bases and V 4 bases, and 6 bases lay outside the gene matches. There are 15 residues in the CDR3. Here the CDR3 reads CASSRAGTGKETQYF. The CDR3 DNA follows: TGTGCCAGTAGTAGAGCCGGGACAGGGAAAGAGACCCAGTACTTC.

The chain combines TRBV28 with TRBJ1-2, with TRBD1 matching over 7 bases. Germline lookup yields CDR1 MDHEN and CDR2 SYDVKM. The V segment lost 5 bases and the J segment 2 bases; nucleotides outside the gene matches: 2. The CDR3 consists of 13 residues. The CDR3 bases are TGTGCCAGCAGTCAACAGGGGAACTATGGCTACACCTTC. Protein sequence: CASSQQGNYGYTF.

J is TRBJ1-1 and V is TRBV7-6, with a tentative D call TRBD1 (5 bases). The V gene's germline CDR1 is SGHVS and CDR2 FNYEAQ. The CDR3 is made up of 14 amino acids. V shed 3 bases and J shed 5 bases, with 13 bases lying between them. The CDR3 loop is CASSLGGAGTEAFF. CDR3 bases: TGTGCCAGCAGCTTGGGCGGGGCGGGTACTGAAGCTTTCTTT. The entire variable domain, with the rest obtained from reference TRBV7-6 and TRBJ1-1, is as follows: GAGVSQSPRYKVTKRGQDVALRCDPISGHVSLYWYRQALGQGPEFLTYFNYEAQQDKSGLPNDRFSAERPEGSISTLTIQRTEQRDSAMYRCASSLGGAGTEAFFGQGTRLTVV.

The chain uses TRBV10-3 and TRBJ2-3; maybe TRBD2 (5 bases). The CDR3 length is 14 residues. The V end was cut by 8 bases, the J end by 0 bases, with 12 bases between. The germline V gene encodes CDR1 ENHRY and CDR2 SYGVKD. CDR3 nucleotides: TGTGCCATCTCGACGGGGAGTAGCACAGATACGCAGTATTTT. It codes for CAISTGSSTDTQYF.

This rearrangement joins TRBV23-1 to TRBJ2-3; D remains unclear. TRBV23-1 is an ORF, with its function uncertain. CDR3 length: 12 amino acids. V lost 3 bases and J 7 bases, leaving 8 bases between the germline ends. The CDR3 is CASSHPIYTQYF. The DNA for the CDR3 is TGCGCCAGCAGTCATCCCATTTATACGCAGTATTTT.

The chain is built from TRBV30 and TRBJ2-1; D ambiguous. The germline V gene has CDR1 GTSNPN and CDR2 SVGIG (reference sequence). Deletions cut 2 bases from V and 6 bases from J, with 8 bases between. The CDR3 sequence is 12 residues long. CDR3 DNA sequence: TGTGCCTGGAGTCTCGCCATCAATGAGCAGTTCTTC. This sequence encodes CAWSLAINEQFF.

V usage is TRBV9 and J usage is TRBJ1-2; D remains ambiguous. Trimming took 0 bases from V and 6 from J, leaving 9 bases between them. This CDR3 has 13 amino acids. Germline V CDR1 and CDR2: SGDLS, YYNGEE. CDR3 loop: CASSVGVEDGYTF. The CDR3 DNA reads TGTGCCAGCAGCGTAGGTGTGGAGGATGGCTACACCTTC.

The chain recombines TRBV27 with TRBJ2-7, with D perhaps given as TRBD1 or TRBD2 (5 bases each). This CDR3 contains 15 residues. Deletions cut 9 bases from V and 2 bases from J, with 20 bases between. The germline V gene encodes CDR1 MNHEY and CDR2 SMNVEV (reference sequence). CDR3 protein: CASRTDGTTAYEQYF. The CDR3 nucleotides read TGTGCCAGTCGAACCGACGGGACCACCGCCTACGAGCAGTACTTC.

V is TRBV4-1 and J is TRBJ1-1; TRBD1 might be the D (6 bases). The ends were cut back, 1 base at V and 5 bases at J, with 29 bases in the middle. CDR3 length: 20 residues. The germline gives CDR1 MGHRA, CDR2 YSYEKL. The CDR3: CASSQGSQGQIMGARTEAFF. The CDR3 nucleotides read TGCGCCAGCAGCCAAGGTAGCCAAGGGCAAATAATGGGGGCGCGGACTGAAGCTTTCTTT.

The genes are TRBV29-1 and TRBJ2-3; 9 nucleotides line up with TRBD2. The V gene end was trimmed by 8 bases and the J gene end by 0 bases; junction bases not matched to a gene: 15. This CDR3 is 17 amino acids long. The germline V gene has CDR1 SQVTM and CDR2 ANQGSEA. CDR3 sequence: CSPGGTSPEKSTDTQYF. CDR3 nucleotide sequence: TGCAGCCCGGGGGGGACTAGCCCAGAAAAAAGCACAGATACGCAGTATTTT.